Described below is a single T cell receptor (beta chain) sequence and its context. It lacks a known antigen. The input lacks base qualities; no much larger clone sits a single base away. TCRbeta CDR3 regions were amplified from genomic DNA using the immunoSEQ Assay, a bias-controlled multiplex PCR. The paper's data handling went like this. Within the assay, amplification of reference gene primers was used to estimate how many nucleated cells each sample contained. To quantify the absolute abundance of each unique TCRbeta CDR3 rearrangement, sequence reads were collapsed and filtered. For each sample, productive Simpson clonality was calculated as the square root of Simpson's diversity index over productive rearrangements. TCRdb holds this immuneACCESS table with in-frame rearrangements only. Some clones are missing; in checked studies, unresolved V genes explain under half, and the rest has no known cause. V, J and clone size are taken as reported in that table, and D and trimming were inferred from the DNA itself. The sample table records about 70,000 clones; 86% of these occur just once. The ten largest clones capture about 12% of the sample.

The data were taken from a study of blood T cell repertoires in COVID-19 (dated by TCRdb to 2018 to 2020). Regarding the research as a whole: The collaborator samples originated in the United States, Italy and Spain and spanned the acute and convalescent phases of COVID-19. Deeply sampled blood TCRbeta repertoires from subjects exposed to, actively infected with, or recovered from COVID-19 were included in the dataset. Where HLA class I and class II types were available, the types were taken from metadata supplied by the sample provider, not from assay-based typing. The repertoires were made available in a free public database intended to serve as a resource for research on the immune response to SARS-CoV-2. Samples came from the ongoing ImmuneRACE study (first 160 participants) plus 1,254 subjects from 6 global collaborators. Nearly every sample came with metadata listing a de-identified subject ID, COVID-19 status, age in years and sex. The prospective study material was composed of cDNA or gDNA derived from T cells, B-cell-depleted T cells, or PBMCs. Beyond this particular receptor, the publication reports: How much clinical and demographic metadata was included differed by source and by participant, and the metadata was provided uncurated.

Each collaborating institution followed its own protocols to collect whole blood in K2EDTA tubes. For TCRbeta analysis, collaborators shipped samples as frozen whole blood, isolated PBMCs, or DNA extracted from either of those sample types. Per the germline V gene, SGHRS is the CDR1 and YFSETQ is the CDR2. The CDR3 covers 13 residues, taking in both the cysteine and the phenylalanine. Only CDR3 DNA remains: 39 bases, in frame from the first base. At the junction V is shortened by 0 bases and J by 6 bases, with 9 bases in between. This clonotype was sampled from a woman aged 60-75 years with acute or convalescent COVID-19. Material: peripheral blood. The chain uses TRBV5-1 and TRBJ1-2; too little of a D gene remains to name it. CDR3 reads: CASSLALSHGYTF. The nucleotide sequence is TGCGCCAGCAGCTTGGCACTCTCCCATGGCTACACCTTC.